This T cell receptor beta chain came from a study of T cell responses to AZD1222 COVID-19 vaccine. In the study overall: Second-dose groups at about 4 or about 12 weeks were pooled. General study findings and limits: Donors skewed white British and female; clonal diversity was possibly underestimated. Among spike-specific TCRs, nearly half reportedly target unmutated variant regions. Across spike, vaccine-associated CD4 TCRs were found, dominant at 160-218 and 743-854.

Sequencing was performed with immunoSEQ multiplex PCR; in TCRdb, only in-frame clones are kept and a portion is missing. The sample lists under 200,000 clones, 88% occurring once. Points on this clone: The antigen remains undetermined.

The V gene lost 1 base and the J gene lost 4 bases, with 15 bases spanning the gap. This CDR3 has 16 amino acids. Per germline, CDR1 SGHDN and CDR2 FVKESK. The V and J genes are TRBV14 and TRBJ2-3; D is possibly TRBD1 or TRBD2 (5 bases each). Sequenced here: peripheral blood, sampled on day 0 of AZD1222 vaccination. This sequence was found in an adult in good health. Here the CDR3 DNA reads TGTGCCAGCAGCCAAGTCACCATACTGGGGGCAGATACGCAGTATTTT. Translation: CASSQVTILGADTQYF.